The T cell receptor beta chain under discussion was sequenced for a study of Graves' ophthalmopathy and Graves' hyperthyroidism. Whole-study findings and limits: Blood contained most expanded thyroid clonotypes exceeding 0.001 frequency.

Amplification of the TCR beta CDR3 regions used RNA transcripts (as template). Scientists carried out first-round RT-PCR using HTBI primers and then a second-round multiplex PCR. One entry per CDR3 protein, called by TCRdb with MiXCR from the multiplex PCR reads. The table includes a few hundred thousand distinct CDR3 sequences, 15% to 20% detected once. CDR3 length equals 14 residues. Germline CDR1 reads GTSNPN; CDR2 reads SVGIG (reference sequence). The V end was cut by 0 bases, the J end by 7 bases, with 10 bases between. Patients were left out if they had other autoimmune diseases, uncontrolled infections, pregnancy or lactation. As diagnostic evidence, clinical symptoms, serum thyroxine, TRAb, thyroid ultrasound and orbital computed tomography were relied upon. This clonotype came up many times. Its specificity is unknown.

The source material was peripheral blood. The chain carries TRBV30 and TRBJ1-6, with a tentative D call TRBD1 (5 bases). The sequence derives from a woman aged 18-30 years with Graves' ophthalmopathy. The chain's CDR3 is CAWSVRGDNSPLHF. CDR3 DNA: TGTGCCTGGAGTGTACGGGGGGACAATTCACCCCTCCACTTT.